The following is a T cell receptor (beta chain) sequence with its context. This specimen comes from a study of blood T cell repertoires in COVID-19. Libraries were prepared by immunoSEQ multiplex PCR; TCRdb keeps only in-frame clonotypes and omits some of them. This sample has some 200,000 clones, with around four fifths found just once. There are 16 residues in the CDR3. The V end lost 5 bases, the J end lost 3 bases, and 18 bases lay between the germline ends. The germline V gene encodes CDR1 SGHVS and CDR2 FNYEAQ. The chain is built from TRBV7-6 and TRBJ2-3; D might be TRBD2 (6 bases). This clonotype was sampled from a woman between 45 and 60 years old who had been exposed to COVID-19. The sample was PBMCs or T cells enriched from blood (not recorded which). This CDR3 reads CASSNRLGRGTDTQYF. The CDR3 region has the DNA TGTGCCAGCAGCAATAGACTAGGGCGAGGTACAGATACGCAGTATTTT.